Each of the 25 T cell receptor beta chains below was sequenced from the same sample in a study of blood T cell repertoires in COVID-19. The data were produced by immunoSEQ multiplex PCR, yet TCRdb's version contains in-frame clones alone and is incomplete. This table holds hundreds of thousands of clones, about 90% found once. The sequenced sample consisted of PBMCs or T cells enriched from blood (not recorded which). The receptors originated from a woman aged 25 to 45 who had recovered from COVID-19.

The V gene is TRBV27, the J gene TRBJ2-1; 7 positions match TRBD2. The J segment lost 15 bases and the V segment lost 2 bases, leaving 7 bases of the junction unmatched. Germline V CDR1 and CDR2: MNHEY, SMNVEV (reference sequence). The CDR3 extends over 12 amino acids. The CDR3 nucleotides are TGTGCCAGCAGTTTAATTCGGGGGGATCGGTTCTTC. It yields the protein CASSLIRGDRFF.

The V call is TRBV6-5, the J call TRBJ2-7; the match to TRBD1 covers 7 bases. The J segment lost 2 bases and the V segment lost 5 bases, leaving 6 bases of the junction unmatched. The CDR3 spans 14 residues. From germline, CDR1 is MNHEY and CDR2 SVGAGI. Here the CDR3 reads CASSIRDRPYEQYF. CDR3 sequence (DNA): TGTGCCAGCAGTATCCGGGACAGACCCTACGAGCAGTACTTC.

The chain combines TRBV20-1 with TRBJ1-2; TRBD1 is a possible D gene (6 bases). V was shortened by 3 bases and J by 8 bases, with 13 bases between the two germline ends. CDR3 length equals 12 residues. CDR1 and CDR2 (germline): DFQATT, SNEGSKA (reference sequence). In DNA form, the CDR3 reads TGCAGTGCTAGTTCTGGGGGCTGGGGCTACACCTTC. Encoded protein: CSASSGGWGYTF.

This clone was found a few times. This chain joins TRBV5-5 and TRBJ1-2; no definite D call. V was shortened by 0 bases and J by 1 base, with 10 bases between the two germline ends. CDR3 length equals 15 residues. CDR1 and CDR2 (germline): SGHKS, YYEKEE (reference sequence). CDR3 sequence reads: CASSLGGRFNYGYTF. The CDR3 DNA reads as TGTGCCAGCAGCTTGGGTGGCAGATTTAACTATGGCTACACCTTC.

The gene calls are TRBV7-6 and TRBJ2-1; TRBD2 matches 7 bases. Germline CDR1 is SGHVS and CDR2 is FNYEAQ. This CDR3 spans 15 amino acids. The J segment lost 8 bases and the V segment lost 5 bases, leaving 12 bases of the junction unmatched. The chain's CDR3 is CASSGARVRGDEQFF. The CDR3 bases are TGTGCCAGCAGCGGAGCGCGGGTCCGGGGGGATGAGCAGTTCTTC.

This chain uses TRBV28 with TRBJ1-4; D gene unclear. This CDR3 spans 13 amino acids. Per the germline V gene, CDR1 is MDHEN and CDR2 is SYDVKM. V lost 5 bases and J 6 bases, leaving 10 bases between the germline ends. CDR3 in amino acids: CASSRARDEKLFF. CDR3 DNA: TGTGCCAGCAGTCGGGCGAGGGATGAAAAACTGTTTTTT.

This clone was seen once. The J gene is TRBJ1-5, the V gene TRBV19; no firm D call. The V end lost 3 bases, the J end lost 11 bases, and 14 bases lay between the germline ends. Germline CDR1 and CDR2: LNHDA and SQIVND (reference sequence). This CDR3 is 13 amino acids long. DNA for the CDR3: TGTGCCAGTAGTATGTTACAGACGAAAGCCCAGCATTTT. It specifies CASSMLQTKAQHF.

The chain couples TRBV9 to TRBJ2-3; weak D call: TRBD1 (6 bases). The CDR3 runs 17 residues. CDR1 and CDR2 from the germline V gene are SGDLS and YYNGEE. The V and J ends lost 3 bases and 0 bases respectively, with 17 bases between them. CDR3 loop: CASSDLPGTPSTDTQYF. The CDR3 region has the DNA TGTGCCAGCAGCGATCTCCCCGGGACACCGAGCACAGATACGCAGTATTTT. The full variable domain, in which reference TRBV9 and TRBJ2-3 provide the parts outside the CDR3, is DSGVTQTPKHLITATGQRVTLRCSPRSGDLSVYWYQQSLDQGLQFLIQYYNGEERAKGNILERFSAQQFPDLHSELNLSSLELGDSALYFCASSDLPGTPSTDTQYFGPGTRLTVL.

The V and J genes are TRBV6-2 or TRBV6-3 and TRBJ2-7; possibly TRBD2 for D (5 bases). Trimming took off 2 bases at V and 7 bases at J, with 21 bases between the two ends. The CDR3 is 16 amino acids. The germline CDR1 and CDR2 sequences are MNHEY and SVGEGT. The CDR3 DNA reads as TGTGCCAGCAGTTACGAGCCGAGGGCCGGTACTAAGGAGCAGTACTTC. It translates to CASSYEPRAGTKEQYF.

This chain connects TRBV24-1 to TRBJ2-3; 14 nucleotides line up with TRBD2. The germline V gene has CDR1 KGHDR and CDR2 SFDVKD. The CDR3 extends over 16 amino acids. With V trimmed by 4 bases and J by 7 bases, 6 bases remained unmatched. CDR3 DNA: TGTGCCACCAGTGACCACCGGACTAGCGGGGGGCATACGCAGTATTTT. Residues: CATSDHRTSGGHTQYF.

V and J are TRBV28 and TRBJ1-2; D gene unclear. Trimming shortened V by 4 bases and J by 4 bases, and 4 bases separated the two germline ends. The germline V gene encodes CDR1 MDHEN and CDR2 SYDVKM. CDR3 length equals 11 residues. The DNA of the CDR3 is TGTGCCAGCAGTTGGGCCTATGGCTACACCTTC. Protein product: CASSWAYGYTF.

V is TRBV14 and J is TRBJ1-2, with D possibly TRBD1 on 6 matching bases. Germline CDR1 SGHDN, CDR2 FVKESK. This CDR3 contains 15 residues. The V and J ends lost 1 base and 1 base respectively, with 10 bases between them. DNA of the CDR3: TGTGCCAGCAGCCAAGGGACAGCTGTTAACTATGGCTACACCTTC. It is translated as CASSQGTAVNYGYTF. Supplemented by reference TRBV14 and TRBJ1-2, the full variable domain reads EAGVTQFPSHSVIEKGQTVTLRCDPISGHDNLYWYRRVMGKEIKFLLHFVKESKQDESGMPNNRFLAERTGGTYSTLKVQPAELEDSGVYFCASSQGTAVNYGYTFGSGTRLTVV.

V gene TRBV6-4 combines with J gene TRBJ1-1; D is unclear. CDR3 length: 13 amino acids. Trimming removed 6 bases from V and 0 bases from J, with 8 bases in between. Germline values: CDR1 MRHNA, CDR2 SNTAGT. Here the CDR3 reads CASSSVLNTEAFF. CDR3 sequence (DNA): TGTGCCAGCAGCTCTGTCCTGAACACTGAAGCTTTCTTT.

This chain links TRBV9 with TRBJ2-3; D call uncertain. The germline gives CDR1 SGDLS, CDR2 YYNGEE. The CDR3 length is 14 residues. Trimming took off 0 bases at V and 6 bases at J, with 11 bases between the two ends. CDR3 protein: CASSVATPIDTQYF. In DNA form, the CDR3 reads TGTGCCAGCAGCGTAGCGACTCCTATCGATACGCAGTATTTT.

This chain joins TRBV28 and TRBJ2-2; no clear D. The ends were cut back, 8 bases at V and 6 bases at J, with 4 bases in the middle. The CDR3 is 10 residues long. CDR1 and CDR2 (germline): MDHEN, SYDVKM. Here the CDR3 DNA reads TGTGCCAGCCAGGCCGGGGAGCTGTTTTTT. Its translation is CASQAGELFF.

The chain couples TRBV7-9 to TRBJ2-7; D is perhaps TRBD1 (5 bases). The CDR3 totals 14 residues. The germline V gene encodes CDR1 SEHNR and CDR2 FQNEAQ (reference sequence). The V gene lost 5 bases and the J gene lost 3 bases, with 14 bases spanning the gap. The CDR3 here is CASSRSGPLYEQYF. The CDR3 nucleotides are TGTGCCAGCAGCAGGTCAGGGCCCCTCTACGAGCAGTACTTC.

The chain employs TRBV7-9 and TRBJ1-5; D might be TRBD1 (5 bases). CDR1 SEHNR and CDR2 FQNEAQ come from the germline V gene (reference sequence). This CDR3 is built from 14 residues. V lost 4 bases, J lost 3 bases, and 10 bases lay in between. The CDR3 DNA follows: TGTGCCAGCAGCTCATTGGGGCTCAATCAGCCCCAGCATTTT. Protein: CASSSLGLNQPQHF.

This clone has only one observation. The rearrangement links TRBV18 to TRBJ2-7; D possibly corresponds to TRBD2 (6 bases). Germline assignment: CDR1 KGHSH and CDR2 LQKENI. This CDR3 spans 15 amino acids. V lost 2 bases, J lost 0 bases, and 11 bases lay in between. In DNA, the CDR3 is TGTGCCAGCTCACCAGGGGGGTGGGCCTCCTACGAGCAGTACTTC. This encodes CASSPGGWASYEQYF.

This chain joins TRBV5-1 and TRBJ2-7, with D uncertain. Trimming took off 5 bases at V and 5 bases at J, with 11 bases between the two ends. The germline V gene has CDR1 SGHRS and CDR2 YFSETQ. The CDR3 contains 12 residues. The CDR3 is CASSVSGHEQYF. CDR3 sequence (DNA): TGCGCCAGCAGTGTGTCAGGCCACGAGCAGTACTTC.

The chain joins TRBV30 to TRBJ2-7; the D is unclear. V was cut by 5 bases and J by 5 bases, with 7 bases left in between. Germline V CDR1 and CDR2: GTSNPN, SVGIG (reference sequence). The CDR3 is 10 residues long. CDR3 DNA: TGTGCCTGGGGCCCCAACGAGCAGTACTTC. It translates to CAWGPNEQYF.

The gene calls are TRBV5-5 and TRBJ1-2, with TRBD1 as a possible D gene (5 bases). The CDR3 is made up of 15 amino acids. Germline loops: CDR1 SGHKS, CDR2 YYEKEE (reference sequence). Trimming stripped 0 bases from V and 4 bases from J, with 13 bases between. The chain's CDR3 is CASSLEGAGVYGYTF. As DNA, the CDR3 is TGTGCCAGCAGCTTGGAAGGGGCAGGCGTCTATGGCTACACCTTC. The entire variable domain, with the rest obtained from reference TRBV5-5 and TRBJ1-2, is as follows: DAGVTQSPTHLIKTRGQQVTLRCSPISGHKSVSWYQQVLGQGPQFIFQYYEKEERGRGNFPDRFSARQFPNYSSELNVNALLLGDSALYLCASSLEGAGVYGYTFGSGTRLTVV.

The rearrangement uses TRBV15 and TRBJ1-2; D might be TRBD1 (5 bases). Germline-derived CDR1 and CDR2 are LNHNV and YYDKDF (reference sequence). V lost 0 bases and J 6 bases, leaving 11 bases between the germline ends. This CDR3 comprises 14 residues. In DNA form, the CDR3 reads TGTGCCACCAGCAGAGATTGGCAGGGTCATGGCTACACCTTC. Protein product: CATSRDWQGHGYTF.

The chain joins TRBV11-2 to TRBJ1-2; D may be TRBD1 (5 bases). CDR1 and CDR2 (germline): SGHAT, FQNNGV. Trimming cost V 0 bases and J 3 bases, with 8 bases left between them. This CDR3 spans 14 amino acids. The CDR3, as DNA: TGTGCCAGCAGCTTAGACAGGGTTGACTATGGCTACACCTTC. Its translation is CASSLDRVDYGYTF.

The chain couples TRBV18 to TRBJ1-3; no definite D call. CDR1 KGHSH and CDR2 LQKENI come from the germline V gene. V lost 3 bases, J lost 4 bases, and 13 bases lay in between. The CDR3 spans 15 residues. The CDR3 DNA follows: TGTGCCAGCTCACCGGTGGCTGGGAGCGGAAACACCATATATTTT. Protein sequence: CASSPVAGSGNTIYF.

The chain employs TRBV18 and TRBJ2-3; the D gene is possibly TRBD2 (5 bases). The germline V gene encodes CDR1 KGHSH and CDR2 LQKENI. This CDR3 has 18 amino acids. V shed 6 bases and J shed 1 base, with 23 bases lying between them. The DNA of the CDR3 is TGTGCCAGCTCCCCGTATACGATATCCGGGGTGGGCACAGATACGCAGTATTTT. As protein: CASSPYTISGVGTDTQYF. The full variable domain, with the rest looked up from reference TRBV18 and TRBJ2-3, is NAGVMQNPRHLVRRRGQEARLRCSPMKGHSHVYWYRQLPEEGLKFMVYLQKENIIDESGMPKERFSAEFPKEGPSILRIQQVVRGDSAAYFCASSPYTISGVGTDTQYFGPGTRLTVL.